The present T cell receptor (beta chain) was sequenced within a study of cytomegalovirus exposure and HLA in healthy donors. As to this clone: Its antigen is not known.

Looked up from germline, CDR1 is SGHTA and CDR2 is FQGNSA. V lost 2 bases and J lost 2, with 10 bases in between. The CDR3 consists of 14 residues. Both 60 Vbeta primers and 13 Jbeta primers went into the PCR. The protocol was immunoSEQ multiplex PCR, while the TCRdb copy is restricted to in-frame clones and leaves out a portion. There are 150,000 or so clones in the sample; approximately 82% occur only once, and roughly 6.7% lies in the top ten. Broader study findings: In a later analysis, across HLA loci, associated TCR counts were highest for DRB1, lowest for HLA-C. Owing to their indistinguishability, certain V segments, notably TRBV6-2 and TRBV6-3, were excluded.

The specimen was PBMCs. The chain couples TRBV7-2 to TRBJ2-7; a possible D gene is TRBD1 (6 bases). The origin of this receptor is a man aged 50 or older in good health and CMV-seropositive. Here the CDR3 reads CASSLLGAAYEQYF. The CDR3 DNA sequence: TGTGCCAGCAGCTTATTGGGGGCGGCCTACGAGCAGTACTTC.